Listed here is a single T cell receptor (beta chain). Its target is not known. This record comes from a study of STAT3 mutations in large granular lymphocyte leukemia. Overall study context: Over half of T-LGLL patients had one or more immunosuppressive regimens.

This CDR3 is built from 13 residues. Germline loops: CDR1 SEHNR, CDR2 FQNEAQ (reference sequence). Trimming removed 6 bases from V and 3 bases from J; junction bases left unmatched: 3. Generated by immunoSEQ multiplex PCR, the TCRdb table keeps only in-frame clones and is missing some. The sample lists about 10,000 clones; approximately 90% were seen once. Study-level results: In T-cell large granular lymphocyte leukemia, about half of patients showed multiple immunodominant subclonotypes. Persisting codominant clonotypes may have hidden a small pathogenic clone. Suggested: STAT3 mutation was not the ancestral event for these clonal expansions.

This receptor was identified in a man aged 60 to 69 with T-cell large granular lymphocyte leukemia. Some clones in this sample may be carry-over from other donors' samples. The J gene is TRBJ1-1, the V gene TRBV7-9; TRBD1 matches 8 bases. The sample comprised peripheral blood mononuclear cells. The CDR3 loop reads CASRTQGDTEAFF. For the CDR3, the DNA is TGTGCCAGCAGGACACAGGGGGACACTGAAGCTTTCTTT.